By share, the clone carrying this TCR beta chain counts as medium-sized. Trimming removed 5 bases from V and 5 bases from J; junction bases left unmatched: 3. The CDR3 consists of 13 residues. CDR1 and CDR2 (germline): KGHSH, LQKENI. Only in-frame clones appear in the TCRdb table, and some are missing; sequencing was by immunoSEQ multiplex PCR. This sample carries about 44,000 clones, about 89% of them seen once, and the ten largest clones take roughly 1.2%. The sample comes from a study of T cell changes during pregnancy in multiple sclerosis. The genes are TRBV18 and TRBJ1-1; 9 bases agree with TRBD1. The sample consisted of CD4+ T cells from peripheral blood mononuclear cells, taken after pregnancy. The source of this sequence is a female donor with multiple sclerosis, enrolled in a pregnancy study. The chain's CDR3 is CASSATGGTEAFF. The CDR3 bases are TGTGCCAGCTCAGCGACAGGGGGGACTGAAGCTTTCTTT.